The T cell receptor beta chain described here comes from a study of T cells in Graves' hyperthyroidism and ophthalmopathy. Across the study: Peripheral blood was collected at initial diagnosis, before any treatment.

Based on clinical symptoms, serum thyroxine and TRAb, thyroid ultrasound and orbital computed tomography, diagnoses were reached. Amplification of TCR beta CDR3 regions was performed using RNA transcripts as template. Researchers ran a first-round RT-PCR on the TCR CDR3 using the HTBI primer set. TCRdb reanalysed the multiplex PCR reads using MiXCR and keeps one entry per CDR3 protein. The sample holds about 37,000 distinct CDR3 sequences; 40% to 60% are singletons and the top ten take about a sixth. Per the germline V gene, CDR1 is ENHRY and CDR2 is SYGVKD. The V and J ends lost 0 bases and 9 bases respectively, with 6 bases between them. CDR3 length equals 12 residues. This clonotype was detected ten times or more.

The sequence came from a man aged 35 to 55 with Graves' ophthalmopathy. The specimen was blood. The chain uses TRBV10-3 and TRBJ1-5; TRBD1 might be the D (5 bases). CDR3 bases: TGTGCCATCAGTGAGTCCGGGGGGCCCCAGCATTTT. This gives the protein CAISESGGPQHF.